The 32 T cell receptor beta chains in this list originate from one sample, sequenced in a study of blood T cell repertoires in COVID-19. The protocol was immunoSEQ multiplex PCR, while the TCRdb copy is restricted to in-frame clones and leaves out a portion. The data contain about 380,000 clones, approximately 90% of them singletons. The specimen was PBMCs or T cells enriched from blood (not recorded which). The origin of the receptors is a woman between 18 and 29 years old who had recovered from COVID-19.

V gene TRBV19 combines with J gene TRBJ1-6, with D uncertain. The V end lost 3 bases, the J end lost 3 bases, and 12 bases lay between the germline ends. This CDR3 has 16 residues. Germline lookup yields CDR1 LNHDA and CDR2 SQIVND (reference sequence). This CDR3 reads CASSITARNYNSPLHF. For the CDR3, the DNA is TGTGCCAGTAGTATCACCGCCAGAAACTATAATTCACCCCTCCACTTT.

This chain links TRBV10-3 with TRBJ2-7; D is undetermined. The V gene's germline CDR1 is ENHRY and CDR2 SYGVKD. CDR3 length: 13 residues. V shed 0 bases and J shed 4 bases, with 7 bases lying between them. The chain's CDR3 is CAISESTLYEQYF. The CDR3, as DNA: TGTGCCATCAGTGAGTCGACTCTATACGAGCAGTACTTC.

J is TRBJ2-7 and V is TRBV18; 9 bases line up with TRBD2. The CDR3 is 15 amino acids. In germline, CDR1 is KGHSH, CDR2 LQKENI. V lost 0 bases and J lost 3; bases outside the gene matches: 3. DNA of the CDR3: TGTGCCAGCTCACCACCGACTAGCGGACGCTACGAGCAGTACTTC. It specifies CASSPPTSGRYEQYF.

This clone was found once. The V and J genes are TRBV5-6 and TRBJ2-7; 7 nucleotides line up with TRBD1. The CDR3 is 15 residues long. From germline, CDR1 is SGHDT and CDR2 YYEEEE. V lost 4 bases and J lost 0; bases outside the gene matches: 7. The CDR3 spells CASSSRQGVSYEQYF. In nucleotides, the CDR3 is TGTGCCAGCAGCAGTCGACAGGGAGTCTCCTACGAGCAGTACTTC.

This rearrangement joins TRBV4-1 to TRBJ1-5, with 8 bases aligning to TRBD1. Trimming took 0 bases from V and 6 from J; bases not matched to a gene: 4. This CDR3 is 15 amino acids long. Germline V lookup: CDR1 MGHRA, CDR2 YSYEKL. The chain's CDR3 is CASSQESGGGQPQHF. The CDR3, as DNA: TGCGCCAGCAGCCAAGAATCAGGGGGCGGTCAGCCCCAGCATTTT.

The chain uses TRBV5-1 and TRBJ2-7, with a possible D match to TRBD2 (5 bases). CDR3 length: 14 amino acids. V dropped 6 bases and J dropped 0 bases, with 13 bases sitting between them. Germline CDR1 SGHRS, CDR2 YFSETQ. This CDR3 reads CASMAGTRSYEQYF. CDR3 DNA sequence: TGCGCCAGCATGGCGGGCACCCGCTCCTACGAGCAGTACTTC.

The rearrangement joins TRBV4-2 to TRBJ1-1; unclear D gene. Germline-derived CDR1 and CDR2 are LGHNA and YNFKEQ. The CDR3 contains 15 residues. V was pared by 0 bases and J by 6 bases, with 14 bases between. In DNA form, the CDR3 reads TGTGCCAGCAGCCAAGACGTAGCGGGGTCCGCTGAAGCTTTCTTT. It encodes CASSQDVAGSAEAFF.

V gene TRBV7-9 combines with J gene TRBJ1-2; 10 nucleotides line up with TRBD1. Germline CDR1 is SEHNR and CDR2 is FQNEAQ (reference sequence). This CDR3 comprises 15 residues. The V gene end was trimmed by 1 base and the J gene end by 7 bases; junction bases not matched to a gene: 6. CDR3 in amino acids: CASSLVGQGQAGYTF. The CDR3 DNA reads TGTGCCAGCAGCTTAGTGGGACAGGGGCAGGCTGGCTACACCTTC.

The rearrangement uses TRBV4-3 and TRBJ1-6, with D possibly TRBD1 on 5 matching bases. Trimming removed 1 base at V and 8 bases at J, with 15 bases between. CDR1 is LGHNA, CDR2 YSLEER, per germline. CDR3 length equals 16 residues. The CDR3 loop is CASSQARSTGDSPLHF. CDR3 in DNA: TGCGCCAGCAGCCAAGCCAGGTCTACGGGGGATTCACCCCTCCACTTT.

V usage is TRBV19 and J usage is TRBJ1-2, with 8 bases that match TRBD1. CDR3 length: 19 amino acids. J gave up 2 bases and V 0 bases, and 14 bases lay outside the gene matches. Germline CDR1 reads LNHDA; CDR2 reads SQIVND (reference sequence). The CDR3 loop is CASSIDRWTGLFGNYGYTF. As DNA, the CDR3 is TGTGCCAGTAGTATAGATCGTTGGACAGGGTTATTCGGGAACTATGGCTACACCTTC.

This chain connects TRBV6-5 to TRBJ1-3; D is possibly TRBD1 (5 bases). This CDR3 contains 15 residues. V was pared by 7 bases and J by 2 bases, with 15 bases between. From germline, CDR1 is MNHEY and CDR2 SVGAGI. This chain's CDR3 is CASTRGRQAGNTIYF. CDR3 in DNA: TGTGCCAGCACCCGGGGGAGGCAAGCTGGAAACACCATATATTTT.

The chain carries TRBV11-2 and TRBJ2-3; 7 bases fit TRBD2. The CDR3 consists of 16 residues. V was pared by 1 base and J by 2 bases, with 6 bases of the junction left unmatched. In germline, CDR1 is SGHAT, CDR2 FQNNGV. CDR3 DNA sequence: TGTGCCAGCAGCTTAGCTTCAGCGGGGAACACAGATACGCAGTATTTT. It yields the protein CASSLASAGNTDTQYF.

The chain recombines TRBV4-3 with TRBJ1-4; 9 positions agree with TRBD1. The CDR3 is made up of 16 amino acids. V lost 4 bases to trimming and J lost 8 bases; unmatched junction nucleotides: 11. Germline lookup yields CDR1 LGHNA and CDR2 YSLEER. DNA for the CDR3: TGCGCCAGCAGCCCAGGGACAGGGAAAAAAGACGAAAAACTGTTTTTT. Protein product: CASSPGTGKKDEKLFF.

The chain is built from TRBV19 and TRBJ1-2, with a tentative D call TRBD1 (5 bases). V lost 1 base to trimming and J lost 2 bases, with 14 bases between them. The length of the CDR3 is 16 residues. CDR1 LNHDA and CDR2 SQIVND come from the germline V gene (reference sequence). The CDR3: CASSIAPGGVNYGYTF. The CDR3, as DNA: TGTGCCAGTAGTATAGCCCCGGGGGGGGTGAACTATGGCTACACCTTC.

The chain couples TRBV18 to TRBJ2-7; D is unresolved. The V and J ends lost 3 bases and 3 bases respectively, with 12 bases between them. Germline V CDR1 and CDR2: KGHSH, LQKENI. The CDR3 extends over 14 amino acids. CDR3 nucleotide sequence: TGTGCCAGCTCACCGCCTATCCACGGCTACGAGCAGTACTTC. Its protein product is CASSPPIHGYEQYF.

The chain is built from TRBV10-3 and TRBJ1-2, with 7 positions matching TRBD1. Germline lookup yields CDR1 ENHRY and CDR2 SYGVKD. Trimming took 3 bases from V and 6 from J; bases not matched to a gene: 7. The CDR3 sequence is 14 residues long. The CDR3: CAISDLGGEDGYTF. CDR3 nucleotides: TGTGCCATCAGTGACTTAGGGGGCGAGGATGGCTACACCTTC.

The J gene is TRBJ1-2, the V gene TRBV29-1; no clear D. CDR3 length: 12 amino acids. Germline V gene sequence: CDR1 SQVTM, CDR2 ANQGSEA. Trimming shortened V by 8 bases and J by 2 bases, and 12 bases separated the two germline ends. CDR3 in amino acids: CSCGTVNYGYTF. For the CDR3, the DNA is TGCAGCTGTGGTACAGTAAACTATGGCTACACCTTC.

J is TRBJ2-2 and V is TRBV5-8; a possible D gene is TRBD1 (5 bases). Deletions cut 2 bases from V and 7 bases from J, with 15 bases between. This CDR3 spans 15 amino acids. Germline CDR1 reads SGHTS; CDR2 reads YDEGEE. The CDR3: CASSFQGFRGGELFF. The CDR3 nucleotides read TGTGCCAGCAGCTTTCAGGGTTTCCGTGGCGGGGAGCTGTTTTTT.

This clone has just one count. The rearrangement joins TRBV18 to TRBJ2-6, with TRBD2 as a possible D gene (5 bases). Trimming took 4 bases from V and 0 from J, leaving 13 bases between them. This CDR3 is built from 17 residues. Germline V CDR1 and CDR2: KGHSH, LQKENI. For the CDR3, the DNA is TGTGCCAGCTCACTTCGGGGAAGTAACTCTGGGGCCAACGTCCTGACTTTC. It encodes CASSLRGSNSGANVLTF.

The V and J genes are TRBV7-3 and TRBJ1-1, with D unclear. This CDR3 contains 13 residues. V gave up 3 bases and J gave up 1 base, with 6 bases separating them. Germline lookup yields CDR1 SGHTA and CDR2 FQGTGA. The CDR3 sequence: CASSLTGNTEAFF. The CDR3 coding sequence is TGTGCCAGCAGCTTGACGGGGAACACTGAAGCTTTCTTT.

The V gene is TRBV2, the J gene TRBJ2-1, with 10 bases that match TRBD2. With V trimmed by 10 bases and J by 6 bases, 9 bases remained unmatched. This CDR3 contains 14 residues. CDR1 SNHLY and CDR2 FYNNEI come from the germline V gene. The CDR3: CATIAGGHLNEQFF. CDR3 DNA: TGTGCCACCATAGCGGGGGGCCATCTCAATGAGCAGTTCTTC.

This chain links TRBV6-1 with TRBJ2-7, with 7 positions matching TRBD1. The CDR3 sequence is 14 residues long. CDR1 is MNHNS and CDR2 is SASEGT in the germline V gene. J was trimmed by 5 bases and V by 6 bases; bases with no gene match: 10. The CDR3 is CASRQQGKWNEQYF. Here the CDR3 DNA reads TGTGCCAGCAGACAACAGGGGAAGTGGAACGAGCAGTACTTC.

The chain employs TRBV9 and TRBJ1-3; 7 nucleotides line up with TRBD1. J was trimmed by 5 bases and V by 0 bases; bases with no gene match: 11. Per the germline V gene, CDR1 is SGDLS and CDR2 is YYNGEE. The CDR3 totals 17 residues. CDR3 nucleotides: TGTGCCAGCAGCGTAGGAGAAGGGGGCGCGTCCCGAAACACCATATATTTT. This encodes CASSVGEGGASRNTIYF.

The gene calls are TRBV7-9 and TRBJ2-3; 9 bases fit TRBD1. With 3 bases clipped from V and 0 bases from J, the junction kept 4 bases outside the gene matches. Germline CDR1 is SEHNR and CDR2 is FQNEAQ (reference sequence). This CDR3 is built from 16 residues. The CDR3 loop reads CASSFLQGASTDTQYF. CDR3 in DNA: TGTGCCAGCAGCTTCCTACAGGGGGCTAGCACAGATACGCAGTATTTT.

The chain carries TRBV19 and TRBJ1-1; no clear D gene. Germline-derived CDR1 and CDR2 are LNHDA and SQIVND (reference sequence). The CDR3 spans 12 residues. V dropped 5 bases and J dropped 0 bases, with 4 bases sitting between them. The CDR3 sequence: CASSQVNTEAFF. CDR3 DNA sequence: TGTGCCAGTAGTCAGGTGAACACTGAAGCTTTCTTT.

This chain links TRBV7-9 with TRBJ2-5, with 7 bases fitting TRBD1. The CDR3 extends over 16 amino acids. With 4 bases clipped from V and 1 base from J, the junction kept 9 bases outside the gene matches. The germline CDR1 and CDR2 sequences are SEHNR and FQNEAQ (reference sequence). The CDR3 DNA sequence: TGTGCCAGCAGCTCCACCGGGACAGCGATCCAAGAGACCCAGTACTTC. As protein: CASSSTGTAIQETQYF.

The chain carries TRBV5-5 and TRBJ2-1, with a tentative D call TRBD2 (5 bases). The CDR3 consists of 14 residues. Trimming shortened V by 1 base and J by 7 bases, and 12 bases separated the two germline ends. Germline assignment: CDR1 SGHKS and CDR2 YYEKEE (reference sequence). This chain's CDR3 is CASSLSLARNEQFF. The CDR3 nucleotides are TGTGCCAGCAGCTTGAGCCTAGCAAGGAATGAGCAGTTCTTC.

The V gene is TRBV4-3, the J gene TRBJ2-2; D is unresolved. From germline, CDR1 is LGHNA and CDR2 YSLEER. This CDR3 is 16 amino acids long. V was trimmed by 0 bases and J by 1 base, leaving 9 bases between them. Written as DNA, the CDR3 is TGCGCCAGCAGCCAAGACCCGAGGCTGAACACCGGGGAGCTGTTTTTT. It is translated as CASSQDPRLNTGELFF.

J is TRBJ1-5 and V is TRBV27, with 7 positions matching TRBD1. This CDR3 contains 14 residues. Trimming cost V 8 bases and J 4 bases; bases outside gene matches: 8. Germline CDR1 MNHEY, CDR2 SMNVEV (reference sequence). In DNA form, the CDR3 reads TGTGCCAGCGCCGACAGGGATTCAAATCAGCCCCAGCATTTT. Translating it yields CASADRDSNQPQHF.

The chain is built from TRBV19 and TRBJ1-1, with TRBD1 matching over 11 bases. Germline CDR1 LNHDA, CDR2 SQIVND (reference sequence). The CDR3 is made up of 12 amino acids. Trimming cost V 9 bases and J 6 bases; bases outside gene matches: 3. CDR3 DNA: TGTGCCAGCAGGACAGGGGGCCCTGAAGCTTTCTTT. This gives the protein CASRTGGPEAFF.

This chain joins TRBV19 and TRBJ1-1; D may be TRBD1 (6 bases). CDR3 length: 14 amino acids. Trimming took off 5 bases at V and 0 bases at J, with 10 bases between the two ends. Germline V CDR1 and CDR2: LNHDA, SQIVND (reference sequence). The CDR3 bases are TGTGCCAGTAGTCGGGACACCCTGAACACTGAAGCTTTCTTT. Its protein product is CASSRDTLNTEAFF.

This sequence joins TRBV4-3 and TRBJ2-5; D is perhaps TRBD2 (5 bases). Trimming pared 0 bases from V and 1 base from J, leaving 12 bases between. Germline lookup yields CDR1 LGHNA and CDR2 YSLEER. This CDR3 is built from 16 residues. The CDR3 region has the DNA TGCGCCAGCAGCCAAGAGTCCGTGAGGGCCCAAGAGACCCAGTACTTC. It encodes CASSQESVRAQETQYF.